This is a list of T cell receptor beta chains from one sample in a study of T cell repertoires in aging, cancer and after chemotherapy. TCRdb recomputed calls from the multiplex PCR reads with MiXCR, one row per CDR3 protein. The repertoire holds some 1,500 distinct CDR3 sequences, 60% seen once, with about 40% in the top ten. The specimen was blood. Receptor source: a human donor with a blood cancer. Both conserved end residues are part of each CDR3. The order of the fields is D gene, clone size, V gene, CDR3 protein. A D gene is named only where the DNA matches it firmly. A clone size is listed for some rows: how often the clone was seen (once, few, many), or a class if it is expanded.

d_call: TRBD1
clone_size: large
v_call: TRBV29-1
cdr3_aa: CSVVQGSYNEQFF

d_call: TRBD2
clone_size: .
v_call: TRBV7-9
cdr3_aa: CASSGASGGTSTDTQYF

d_call: .
clone_size: large
v_call: TRBV6-5
cdr3_aa: CATQRDGTGELFF

d_call: .
clone_size: few
v_call: TRBV5-4
cdr3_aa: CASSLYENSPLHF

d_call: .
clone_size: .
v_call: TRBV6-5
cdr3_aa: CASSHPTGPMGSPLHF

d_call: TRBD2
clone_size: .
v_call: TRBV27
cdr3_aa: CASSQFASGGTGELFF

d_call: .
clone_size: few
v_call: TRBV30
cdr3_aa: CACGTPGADTQYF

d_call: .
clone_size: .
v_call: TRBV29-1
cdr3_aa: CSVEDLKDRQYF

d_call: TRBD1
clone_size: few
v_call: TRBV7-6
cdr3_aa: CASSFRDRGRQETQYF

d_call: .
clone_size: once
v_call: TRBV7-4
cdr3_aa: CASSARGEEAQYF

d_call: TRBD1
clone_size: few
v_call: TRBV7-2
cdr3_aa: CASSRAGTGFTDTQYF

d_call: .
clone_size: few
v_call: TRBV12-3/TRBV12-4
cdr3_aa: CASSLEGRGYTF

d_call: .
clone_size: .
v_call: TRBV7-2
cdr3_aa: CASSALYTGADTQYF

d_call: .
clone_size: .
v_call: TRBV6-5
cdr3_aa: CATAPGGAYEQYF

d_call: TRBD2
clone_size: .
v_call: TRBV6-5
cdr3_aa: CASRNNGGATDTQYF

d_call: .
clone_size: .
v_call: TRBV30
cdr3_aa: CAWSETRGGLRTQHF

d_call: .
clone_size: few
v_call: TRBV6-2/TRBV6-3
cdr3_aa: CASSYIGDEQYF

d_call: .
clone_size: once
v_call: TRBV7-9
cdr3_aa: CASSFRQGNTEAFF

d_call: .
clone_size: .
v_call: TRBV29-1
cdr3_aa: CSVLGLSGEPEKWSSYNEQFF

d_call: TRBD2
clone_size: .
v_call: TRBV30
cdr3_aa: CAWSPGLAEQETQYF

d_call: .
clone_size: .
v_call: TRBV6-5
cdr3_aa: CASSADLYEQYF

d_call: TRBD2
clone_size: .
v_call: TRBV6-5
cdr3_aa: CASSRAFSGREF

d_call: .
clone_size: few
v_call: TRBV7-6
cdr3_aa: CASTPGAVGHEQYF

d_call: TRBD1
clone_size: .
v_call: TRBV7-2
cdr3_aa: CASSPQGGRTYQETQYF

d_call: TRBD1
clone_size: .
v_call: TRBV7-2
cdr3_aa: CASSPQGGRTYQENQYF

d_call: .
clone_size: once
v_call: TRBV19
cdr3_aa: CASSPGQSPYEQYF

d_call: TRBD2
clone_size: .
v_call: TRBV6-4
cdr3_aa: CASSEGFIAGGRNEQFF

d_call: TRBD1
clone_size: .
v_call: TRBV19
cdr3_aa: CASSWGTGGHYEQYF

d_call: .
clone_size: few
v_call: TRBV30
cdr3_aa: CAWGRLQANVLTF

d_call: .
clone_size: .
v_call: TRBV6-5
cdr3_aa: CASRPRQASYNEQFF

d_call: TRBD1
clone_size: few
v_call: TRBV12-3/TRBV12-4
cdr3_aa: CASSDGQGAYEQYF

d_call: .
clone_size: .
v_call: TRBV6-5
cdr3_aa: CASSYGGSETQYF

d_call: .
clone_size: large
v_call: TRBV29-1
cdr3_aa: CSVATSPTDTQYF

d_call: .
clone_size: .
v_call: TRBV5-4
cdr3_aa: CASRRDNSPLHF

d_call: TRBD1
clone_size: few
v_call: TRBV6-5
cdr3_aa: CASSYRDGRDRVDYGYTF

d_call: .
clone_size: .
v_call: TRBV29-1
cdr3_aa: CSLLKAIRYNEQFF

d_call: .
clone_size: .
v_call: TRBV6-5
cdr3_aa: CASSYSTGPYEQYF

d_call: TRBD1
clone_size: .
v_call: TRBV5-1
cdr3_aa: CASSKDRGSYNEQFF

d_call: .
clone_size: .
v_call: TRBV29-1
cdr3_aa: CSVDLIGHRPYNEQFF

d_call: TRBD2
clone_size: few
v_call: TRBV7-2
cdr3_aa: CASSLQIAGAGTQYF

d_call: .
clone_size: .
v_call: TRBV12-3/TRBV12-4
cdr3_aa: CASREGNRNYGYTF

d_call: .
clone_size: .
v_call: TRBV5-6
cdr3_aa: CASSLEPEAEKLFF

d_call: .
clone_size: .
v_call: TRBV7-2
cdr3_aa: CASSFRDRGATQYF

d_call: .
clone_size: once
v_call: TRBV19
cdr3_aa: CASSTNPGGLFF

d_call: .
clone_size: few
v_call: TRBV7-2
cdr3_aa: CASSLIGGGALETQYF

d_call: .
clone_size: .
v_call: TRBV19
cdr3_aa: CASSGQPNTGELFF

d_call: TRBD1
clone_size: .
v_call: TRBV7-9
cdr3_aa: CASSLVGQGTDTQYF

d_call: .
clone_size: .
v_call: TRBV20-1
cdr3_aa: CSAGPGLEQYF

d_call: TRBD1
clone_size: .
v_call: TRBV6-5
cdr3_aa: CASTQGQSSGNTIYF

d_call: .
clone_size: once
v_call: TRBV29-1
cdr3_aa: CSVVEVDTQYF

d_call: TRBD2
clone_size: few
v_call: TRBV5-6
cdr3_aa: CASSYRTSGRGSHEQYF

d_call: .
clone_size: few
v_call: TRBV29-1
cdr3_aa: CSVGSRNAYEQYF

d_call: .
clone_size: .
v_call: TRBV20-1
cdr3_aa: CSAPELAESTDTQYF

d_call: .
clone_size: .
v_call: TRBV7-2
cdr3_aa: CASSSPGSLGQYF

d_call: .
clone_size: .
v_call: TRBV6-5
cdr3_aa: CASSQGHISFDEQYF

d_call: TRBD1
clone_size: .
v_call: TRBV20-1
cdr3_aa: CSATGQGLKSPLHF

d_call: TRBD1
clone_size: .
v_call: TRBV10-3
cdr3_aa: CAISDRDRGYGYTF

d_call: .
clone_size: once
v_call: TRBV12-3/TRBV12-4
cdr3_aa: CASKSGGGIQETQYF

d_call: TRBD2
clone_size: few
v_call: TRBV6-5
cdr3_aa: CASSYSKRGGRASNEQFF

d_call: .
clone_size: few
v_call: TRBV6-5
cdr3_aa: CASTYAPRSSEAFF